This entry is about one T cell receptor beta chain. This sample was taken from a study of shared clonotypes between healthy human individuals. Repertoires were generated with immunoSEQ multiplex PCR, while TCRdb's copy carries only in-frame clones and drops some. The table shows about 1 million clones, with about three quarters occurring only once. Trimming cost V 3 bases and J 1 base, with 10 bases left between them. Germline assignment: CDR1 LGHNA and CDR2 YSLEER. The CDR3 extends over 14 amino acids. The chain joins TRBV4-3 to TRBJ2-7, with no clear D. The sequence was collected from a man between 18 and 35 years old in good health. Sequencing was performed on memory CD4+ T cells sorted from blood. Subset described: CD45RA-negative fraction. CDR3 protein: CASSQGLGSYEQYF. The CDR3 nucleotides read TGCGCCAGCAGCCAGGGTTTGGGATCCTACGAGCAGTACTTC.